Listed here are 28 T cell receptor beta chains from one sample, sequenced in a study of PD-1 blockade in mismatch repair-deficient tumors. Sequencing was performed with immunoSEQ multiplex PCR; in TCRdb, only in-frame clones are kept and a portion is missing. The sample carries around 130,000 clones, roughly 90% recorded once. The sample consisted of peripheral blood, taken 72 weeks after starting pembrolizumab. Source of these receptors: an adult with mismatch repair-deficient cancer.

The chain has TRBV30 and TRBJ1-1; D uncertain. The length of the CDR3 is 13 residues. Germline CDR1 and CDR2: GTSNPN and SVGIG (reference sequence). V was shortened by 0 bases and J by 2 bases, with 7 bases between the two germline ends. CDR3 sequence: CAWSVLGNTEAFF. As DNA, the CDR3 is TGTGCCTGGAGTGTATTGGGCAACACTGAAGCTTTCTTT. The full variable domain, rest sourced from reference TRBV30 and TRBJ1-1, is SQTIHQWPATLVQPVGSPLSLECTVEGTSNPNLYWYRQAAGRGLQLLFYSVGIGQISSEVPQNLSASRPQDRQFILSSKKLLLSDSGFYLCAWSVLGNTEAFFGQGTRLTVV.

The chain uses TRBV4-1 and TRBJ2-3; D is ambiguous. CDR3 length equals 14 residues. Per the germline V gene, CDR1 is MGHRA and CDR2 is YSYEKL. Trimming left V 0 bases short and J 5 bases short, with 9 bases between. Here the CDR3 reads CASSQESGVDTQYF. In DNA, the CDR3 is TGCGCCAGCAGCCAAGAGTCCGGAGTAGATACGCAGTATTTT.

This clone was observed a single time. CDR3: CASSQDSSAGRPYNEQFF. For the CDR3, the DNA is TGTGCCAGCAGCCAAGATTCTTCAGCGGGACGGCCTTACAATGAGCAGTTCTTC. The chain employs TRBV4-2 and TRBJ2-1; 7 bases agree with TRBD2. The CDR3 sequence is 18 residues long. CDR1 and CDR2 from the germline V gene are LGHNA and YNFKEQ. The V and J ends lost 0 bases and 4 bases, in that order; junction bases with no gene match: 12.

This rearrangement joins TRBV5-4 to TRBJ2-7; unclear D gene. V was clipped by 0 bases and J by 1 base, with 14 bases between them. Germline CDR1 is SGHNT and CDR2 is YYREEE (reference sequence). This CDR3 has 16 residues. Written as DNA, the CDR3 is TGTGCCAGCAGCTTGGCTGGGGAACGGCCGTCCTACGAGCAGTACTTC. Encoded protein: CASSLAGERPSYEQYF.

This chain's CDR3 is CASNQGYEQYF. The DNA of the CDR3 is TGTGCCAGCAACCAGGGCTACGAGCAGTACTTC. This chain connects TRBV28 to TRBJ2-5, with D perhaps matching TRBD1 (5 bases). The end of the DNA aligns better with TRBJ2-7, so the J call may be wrong. The CDR3 runs to 11 residues. Germline-derived CDR1 and CDR2 are MDHEN and SYDVKM.

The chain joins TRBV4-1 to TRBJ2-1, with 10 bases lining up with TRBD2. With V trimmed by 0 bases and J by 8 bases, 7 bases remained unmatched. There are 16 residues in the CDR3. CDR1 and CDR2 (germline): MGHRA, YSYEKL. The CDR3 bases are TGCGCCAGCAGCCAAGAAGAGGCTAGCGGGAGCGATGAGCAGTTCTTC. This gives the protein CASSQEEASGSDEQFF.

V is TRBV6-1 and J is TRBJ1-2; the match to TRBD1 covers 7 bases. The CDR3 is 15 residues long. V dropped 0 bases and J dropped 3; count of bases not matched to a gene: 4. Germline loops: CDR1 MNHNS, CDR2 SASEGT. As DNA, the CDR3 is TGTGCCAGCAGTGAAGCCCAGGACAGGTACTATGGCTACACCTTC. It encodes CASSEAQDRYYGYTF.

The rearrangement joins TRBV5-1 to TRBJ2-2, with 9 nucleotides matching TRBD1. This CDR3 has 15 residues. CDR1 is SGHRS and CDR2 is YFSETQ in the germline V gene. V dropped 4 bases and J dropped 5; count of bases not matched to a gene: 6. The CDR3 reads CASSRSGTGTGELFF. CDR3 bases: TGCGCCAGCAGCCGATCCGGGACAGGGACCGGGGAGCTGTTTTTT.

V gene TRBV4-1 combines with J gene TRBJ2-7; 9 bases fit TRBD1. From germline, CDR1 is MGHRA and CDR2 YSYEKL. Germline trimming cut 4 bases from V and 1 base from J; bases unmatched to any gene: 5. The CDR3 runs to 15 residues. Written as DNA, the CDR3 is TGCGCCAGCAGCCTTCTAGACAGGGGGTCCTACGAGCAGTACTTC. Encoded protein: CASSLLDRGSYEQYF.

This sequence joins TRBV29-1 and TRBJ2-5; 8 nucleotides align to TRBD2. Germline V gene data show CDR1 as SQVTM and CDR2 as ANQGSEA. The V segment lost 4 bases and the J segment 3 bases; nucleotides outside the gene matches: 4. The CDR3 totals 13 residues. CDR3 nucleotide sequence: TGCAGCGTTGGCGAACTAGCGGAAGAGACCCAGTACTTC. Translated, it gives CSVGELAEETQYF.

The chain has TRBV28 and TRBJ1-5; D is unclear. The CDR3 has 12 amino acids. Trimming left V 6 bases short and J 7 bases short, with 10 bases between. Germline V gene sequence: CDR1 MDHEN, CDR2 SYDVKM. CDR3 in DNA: TGTGCCAGCAGGCCACCGGGACAGCCCCAGCATTTT. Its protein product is CASRPPGQPQHF.

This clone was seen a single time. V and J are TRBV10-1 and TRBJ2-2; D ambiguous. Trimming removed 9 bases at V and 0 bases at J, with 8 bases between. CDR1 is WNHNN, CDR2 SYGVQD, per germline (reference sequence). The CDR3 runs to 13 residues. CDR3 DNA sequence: TGCGCCAGGATAGAAGCGAACACCGGGGAGCTGTTTTTT. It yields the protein CARIEANTGELFF.

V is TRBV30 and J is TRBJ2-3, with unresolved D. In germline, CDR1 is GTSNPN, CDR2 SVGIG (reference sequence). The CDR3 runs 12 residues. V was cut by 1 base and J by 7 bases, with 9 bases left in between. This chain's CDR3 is CAWSARGYTQYF. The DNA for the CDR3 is TGTGCCTGGAGTGCCCGAGGATATACGCAGTATTTT.

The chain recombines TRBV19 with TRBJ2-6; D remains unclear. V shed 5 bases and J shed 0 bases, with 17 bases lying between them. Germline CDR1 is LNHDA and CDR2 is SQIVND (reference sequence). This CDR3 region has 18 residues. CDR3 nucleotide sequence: TGTGCCAGTAGTTTGGTAGGACCGATACTCTCTGGGGCCAACGTCCTGACTTTC. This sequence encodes CASSLVGPILSGANVLTF.

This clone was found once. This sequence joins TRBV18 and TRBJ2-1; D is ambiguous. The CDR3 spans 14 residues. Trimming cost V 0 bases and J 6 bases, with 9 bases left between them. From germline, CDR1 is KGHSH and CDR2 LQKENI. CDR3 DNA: TGTGCCAGCTCACCACCAGGACCAACCAATGAGCAGTTCTTC. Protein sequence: CASSPPGPTNEQFF.

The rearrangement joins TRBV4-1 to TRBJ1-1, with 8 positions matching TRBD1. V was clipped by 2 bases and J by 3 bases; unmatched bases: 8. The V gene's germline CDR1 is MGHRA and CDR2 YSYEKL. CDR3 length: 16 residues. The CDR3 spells CASSQITDRVYTEAFF. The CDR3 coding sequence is TGCGCCAGCAGCCAAATCACGGACAGGGTGTACACTGAAGCTTTCTTT.

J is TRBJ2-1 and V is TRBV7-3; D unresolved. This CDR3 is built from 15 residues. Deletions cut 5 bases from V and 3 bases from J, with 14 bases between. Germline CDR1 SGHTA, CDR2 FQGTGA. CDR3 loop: CASSETGGFYNEQFF. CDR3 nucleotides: TGTGCCAGCAGCGAGACGGGTGGCTTCTACAATGAGCAGTTCTTC.

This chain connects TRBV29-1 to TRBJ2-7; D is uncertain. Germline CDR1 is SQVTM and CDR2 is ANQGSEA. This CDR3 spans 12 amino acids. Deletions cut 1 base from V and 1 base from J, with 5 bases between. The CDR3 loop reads CSVEAESYEQYF. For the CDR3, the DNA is TGCAGCGTTGAAGCAGAATCCTACGAGCAGTACTTC.

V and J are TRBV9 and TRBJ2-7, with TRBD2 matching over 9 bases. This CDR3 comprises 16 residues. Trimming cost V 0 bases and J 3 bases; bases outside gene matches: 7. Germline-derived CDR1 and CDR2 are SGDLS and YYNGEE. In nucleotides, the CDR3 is TGTGCCAGCAGCGTAGACGGGACTAGCTCTTACTACGAGCAGTACTTC. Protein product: CASSVDGTSSYYEQYF.

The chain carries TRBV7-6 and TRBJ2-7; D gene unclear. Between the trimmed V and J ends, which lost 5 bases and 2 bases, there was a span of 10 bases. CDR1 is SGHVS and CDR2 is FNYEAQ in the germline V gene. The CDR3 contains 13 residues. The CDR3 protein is CASSPGEAYEQYF. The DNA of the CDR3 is TGTGCCAGCAGCCCGGGCGAGGCCTACGAGCAGTACTTC.

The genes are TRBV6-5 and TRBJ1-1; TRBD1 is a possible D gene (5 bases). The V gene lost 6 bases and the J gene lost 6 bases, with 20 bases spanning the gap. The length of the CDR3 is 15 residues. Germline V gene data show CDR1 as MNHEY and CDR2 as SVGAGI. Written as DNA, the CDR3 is TGTGCCAGCAGCTATAGGGGACGGGGACTAGCTGAAGCTTTCTTT. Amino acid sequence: CASSYRGRGLAEAFF.

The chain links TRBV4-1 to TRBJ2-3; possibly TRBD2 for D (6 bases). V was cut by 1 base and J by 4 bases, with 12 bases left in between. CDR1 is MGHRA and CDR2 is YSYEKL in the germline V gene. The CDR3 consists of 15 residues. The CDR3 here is CASSQVPASADTQYF. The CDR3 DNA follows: TGCGCCAGCAGCCAAGTCCCGGCTAGCGCAGATACGCAGTATTTT.

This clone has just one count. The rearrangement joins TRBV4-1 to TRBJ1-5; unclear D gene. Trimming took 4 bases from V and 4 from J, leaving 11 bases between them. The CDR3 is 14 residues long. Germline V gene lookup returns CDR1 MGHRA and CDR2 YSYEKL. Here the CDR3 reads CASSLGAANQPQHF. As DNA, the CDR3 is TGCGCCAGCAGCCTCGGAGCAGCGAATCAGCCCCAGCATTTT.

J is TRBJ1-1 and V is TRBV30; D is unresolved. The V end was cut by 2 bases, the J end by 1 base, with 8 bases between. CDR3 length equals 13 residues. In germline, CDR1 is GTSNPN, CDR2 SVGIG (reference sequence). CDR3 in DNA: TGTGCCTGGAGTACAACTACGAACACTGAAGCTTTCTTT. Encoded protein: CAWSTTTNTEAFF.

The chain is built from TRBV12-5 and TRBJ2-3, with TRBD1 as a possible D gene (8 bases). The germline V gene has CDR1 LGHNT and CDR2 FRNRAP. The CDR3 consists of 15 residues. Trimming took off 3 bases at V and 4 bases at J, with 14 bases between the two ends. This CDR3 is CASGLGQGGSDTQYF. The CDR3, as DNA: TGTGCTAGTGGTTTAGGACAGGGAGGGTCAGATACGCAGTATTTT.

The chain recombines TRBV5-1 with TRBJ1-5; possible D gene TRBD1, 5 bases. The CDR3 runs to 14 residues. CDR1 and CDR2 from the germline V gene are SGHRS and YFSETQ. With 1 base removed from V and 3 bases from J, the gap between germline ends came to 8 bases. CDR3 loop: CASSLTGDNQPQHF. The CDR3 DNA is TGCGCCAGCAGCTTGACAGGTGACAATCAGCCCCAGCATTTT.

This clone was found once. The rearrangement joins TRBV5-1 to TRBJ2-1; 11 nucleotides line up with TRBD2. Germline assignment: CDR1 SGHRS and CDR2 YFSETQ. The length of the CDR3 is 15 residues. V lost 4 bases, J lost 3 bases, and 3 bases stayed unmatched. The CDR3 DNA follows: TGCGCCAGCAGCATAGGGACTAGCGGCTACAATGAGCAGTTCTTC. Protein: CASSIGTSGYNEQFF.

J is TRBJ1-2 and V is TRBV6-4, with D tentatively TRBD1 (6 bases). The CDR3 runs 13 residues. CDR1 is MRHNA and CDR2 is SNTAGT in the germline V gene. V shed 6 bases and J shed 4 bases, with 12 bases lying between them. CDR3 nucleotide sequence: TGTGCCAGCAGAGAGGGGGGCGGCTATGGCTACACCTTC. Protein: CASREGGGYGYTF.